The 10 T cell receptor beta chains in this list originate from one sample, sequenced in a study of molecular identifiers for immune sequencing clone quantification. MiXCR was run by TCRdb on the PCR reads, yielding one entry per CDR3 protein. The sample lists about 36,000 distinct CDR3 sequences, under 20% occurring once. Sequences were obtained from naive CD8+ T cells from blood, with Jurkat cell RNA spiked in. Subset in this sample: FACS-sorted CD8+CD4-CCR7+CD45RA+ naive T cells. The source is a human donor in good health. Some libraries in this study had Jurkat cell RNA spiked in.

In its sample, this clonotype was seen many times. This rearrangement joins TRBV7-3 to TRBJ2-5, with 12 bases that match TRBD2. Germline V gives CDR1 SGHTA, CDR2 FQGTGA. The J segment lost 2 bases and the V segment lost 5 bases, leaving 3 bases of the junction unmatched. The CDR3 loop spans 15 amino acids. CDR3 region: CASSTGTSGQETQYF. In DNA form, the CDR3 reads TGTGCCAGCAGCACAGGGACTAGCGGGCAAGAGACCCAGTACTTC.

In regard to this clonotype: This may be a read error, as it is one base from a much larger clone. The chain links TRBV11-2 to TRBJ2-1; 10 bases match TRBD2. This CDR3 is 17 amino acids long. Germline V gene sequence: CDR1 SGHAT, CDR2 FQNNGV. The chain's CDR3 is CAGSSTSGLSSYNEQFF. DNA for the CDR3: TGTGCCGGCAGCTCGACTAGCGGGTTAAGTAGTTACAATGAGCAGTTCTTC. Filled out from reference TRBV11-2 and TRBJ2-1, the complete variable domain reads EAGVAQSPRYKIIEKRQSVAFWCNPISGHATLYWYQQILGQGPKLLIQFQNNGVVDDSQLPKDRFSAERLKGVDSTLKIQPAKLEDSAVYLCAGSSTSGLSSYNEQFFGPGTRLTVL.

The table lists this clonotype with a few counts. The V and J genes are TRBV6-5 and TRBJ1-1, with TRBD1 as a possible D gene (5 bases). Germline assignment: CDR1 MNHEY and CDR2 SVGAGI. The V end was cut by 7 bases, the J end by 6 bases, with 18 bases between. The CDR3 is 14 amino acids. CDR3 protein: CASTPWGGWAEAFF. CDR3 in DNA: TGTGCCAGCACTCCCTGGGGGGGGTGGGCTGAAGCTTTCTTT.

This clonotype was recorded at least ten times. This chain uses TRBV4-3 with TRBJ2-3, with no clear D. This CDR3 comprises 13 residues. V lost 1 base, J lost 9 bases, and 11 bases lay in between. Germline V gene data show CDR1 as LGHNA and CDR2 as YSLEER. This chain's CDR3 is CASSQGLLYTQYF. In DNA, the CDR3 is TGCGCCAGCAGCCAAGGTCTCCTTTACACGCAGTATTTT.

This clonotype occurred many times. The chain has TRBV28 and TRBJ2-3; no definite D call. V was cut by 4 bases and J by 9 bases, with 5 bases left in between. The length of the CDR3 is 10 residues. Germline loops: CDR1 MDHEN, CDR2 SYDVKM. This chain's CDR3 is CASSSRTQYF. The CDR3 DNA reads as TGTGCCAGCAGTTCACGGACGCAGTATTTT.

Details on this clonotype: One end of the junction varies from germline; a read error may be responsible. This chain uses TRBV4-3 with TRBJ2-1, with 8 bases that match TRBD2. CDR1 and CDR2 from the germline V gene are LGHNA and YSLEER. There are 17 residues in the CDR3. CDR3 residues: CAGSQDRGLAVYNEQFF. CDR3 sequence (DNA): TGCGCCGGCAGCCAAGATCGTGGACTAGCTGTTTACAATGAGCAGTTCTTC.

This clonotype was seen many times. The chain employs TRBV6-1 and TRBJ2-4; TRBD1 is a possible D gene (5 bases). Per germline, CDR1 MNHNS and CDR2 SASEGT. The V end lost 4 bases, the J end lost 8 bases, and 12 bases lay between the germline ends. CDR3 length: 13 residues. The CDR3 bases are TGTGCCAGCAGTGCGAAGGGGCTGGACATTCAGTACTTC. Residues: CASSAKGLDIQYF.

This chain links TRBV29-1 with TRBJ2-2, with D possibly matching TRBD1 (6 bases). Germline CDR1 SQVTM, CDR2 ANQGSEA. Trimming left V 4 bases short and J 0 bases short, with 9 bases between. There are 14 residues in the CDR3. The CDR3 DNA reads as TGCAGCGTTGGGACAGCATCGAACACCGGGGAGCTGTTTTTT. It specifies CSVGTASNTGELFF.

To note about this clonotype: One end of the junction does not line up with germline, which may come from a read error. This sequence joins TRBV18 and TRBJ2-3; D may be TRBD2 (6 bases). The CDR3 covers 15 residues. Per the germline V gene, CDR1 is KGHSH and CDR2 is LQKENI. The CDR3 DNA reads TGTGCCTGCTCACCATTTGCGGGAACCACAGATACGCAGTATTTT. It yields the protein CACSPFAGTTDTQYF.

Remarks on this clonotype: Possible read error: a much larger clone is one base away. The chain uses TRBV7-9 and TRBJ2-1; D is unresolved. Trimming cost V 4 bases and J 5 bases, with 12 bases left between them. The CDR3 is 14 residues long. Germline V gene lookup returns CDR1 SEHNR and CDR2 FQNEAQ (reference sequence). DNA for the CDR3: TGTGCCAGCAGCTCCGATAGTACGCACAATGAGCAGTTCTTC. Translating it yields CASSSDSTHNEQFF. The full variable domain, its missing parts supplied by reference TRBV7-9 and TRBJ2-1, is DTGVSQNPRHKITKRGQNVTFRCDPISEHNRLYWYRQTLGQGPEFLTYFQNEAQLEKSRLLSDRFSAERPKGSFSTLEIQRTEQGDSAMYLCASSSDSTHNEQFFGPGTRLTVL.